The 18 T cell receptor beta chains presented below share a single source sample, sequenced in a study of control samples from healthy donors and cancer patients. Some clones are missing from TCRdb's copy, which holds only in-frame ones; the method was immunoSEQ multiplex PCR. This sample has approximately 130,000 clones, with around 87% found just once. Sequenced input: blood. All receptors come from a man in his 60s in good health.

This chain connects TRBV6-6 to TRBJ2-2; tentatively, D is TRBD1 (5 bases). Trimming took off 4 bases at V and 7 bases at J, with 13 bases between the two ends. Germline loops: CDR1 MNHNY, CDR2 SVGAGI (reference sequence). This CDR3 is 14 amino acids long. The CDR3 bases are TGTGCCAGCAGTTTTGGCCAGGGCTTCGGGGAGCTGTTTTTT. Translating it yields CASSFGQGFGELFF.

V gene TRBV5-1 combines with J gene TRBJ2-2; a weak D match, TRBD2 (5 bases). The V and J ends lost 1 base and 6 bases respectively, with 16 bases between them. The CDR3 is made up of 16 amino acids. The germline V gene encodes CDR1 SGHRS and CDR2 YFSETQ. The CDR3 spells CASSLQAGLGAGELFF. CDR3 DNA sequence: TGCGCCAGCAGCTTGCAAGCCGGACTGGGCGCCGGGGAGCTGTTTTTT.

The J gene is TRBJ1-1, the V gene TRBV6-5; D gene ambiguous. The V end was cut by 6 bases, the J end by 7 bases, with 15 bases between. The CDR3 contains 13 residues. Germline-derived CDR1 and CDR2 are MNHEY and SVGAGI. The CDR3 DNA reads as TGTGCCAGCAGCGCGGAAGCTACCTATGAAGCTTTCTTT. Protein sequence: CASSAEATYEAFF.

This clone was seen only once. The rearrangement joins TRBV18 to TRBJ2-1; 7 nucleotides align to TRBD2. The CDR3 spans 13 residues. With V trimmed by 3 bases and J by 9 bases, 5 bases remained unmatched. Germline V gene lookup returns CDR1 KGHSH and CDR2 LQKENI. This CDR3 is CASSPRGDGEQFF. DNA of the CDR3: TGTGCCAGCTCACCCCGGGGGGATGGTGAGCAGTTCTTC. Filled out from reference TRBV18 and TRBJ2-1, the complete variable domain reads NAGVMQNPRHLVRRRGQEARLRCSPMKGHSHVYWYRQLPEEGLKFMVYLQKENIIDESGMPKERFSAEFPKEGPSILRIQQVVRGDSAAYFCASSPRGDGEQFFGPGTRLTVL.

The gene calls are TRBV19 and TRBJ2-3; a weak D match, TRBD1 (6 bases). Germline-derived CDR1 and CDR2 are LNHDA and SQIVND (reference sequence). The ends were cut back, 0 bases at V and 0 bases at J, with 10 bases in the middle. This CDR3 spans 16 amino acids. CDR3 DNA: TGTGCCAGTAGTATAGATCCTACAGGGAGCACAGATACGCAGTATTTT. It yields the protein CASSIDPTGSTDTQYF.

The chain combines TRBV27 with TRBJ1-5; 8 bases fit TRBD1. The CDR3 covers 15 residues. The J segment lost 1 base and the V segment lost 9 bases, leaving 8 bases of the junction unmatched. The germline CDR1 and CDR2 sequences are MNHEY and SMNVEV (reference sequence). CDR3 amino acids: CASSTRDRSNQPQHF. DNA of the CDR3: TGTGCCAGTTCAACCCGGGACAGGAGCAATCAGCCCCAGCATTTT.

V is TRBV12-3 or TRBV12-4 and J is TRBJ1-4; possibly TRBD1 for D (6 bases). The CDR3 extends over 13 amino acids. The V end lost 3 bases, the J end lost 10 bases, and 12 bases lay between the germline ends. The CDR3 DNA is TGTGCCAGCAGTTTGCAGGGGAAAGGAAAACTGTTTTTT. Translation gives CASSLQGKGKLFF.

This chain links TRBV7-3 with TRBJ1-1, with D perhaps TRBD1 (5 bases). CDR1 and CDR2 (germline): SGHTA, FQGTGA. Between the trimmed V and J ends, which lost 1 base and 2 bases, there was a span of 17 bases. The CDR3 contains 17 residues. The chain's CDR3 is CASSLNSLQGINTEAFF. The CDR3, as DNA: TGTGCCAGCAGCTTAAACAGTCTGCAGGGTATAAACACTGAAGCTTTCTTT.

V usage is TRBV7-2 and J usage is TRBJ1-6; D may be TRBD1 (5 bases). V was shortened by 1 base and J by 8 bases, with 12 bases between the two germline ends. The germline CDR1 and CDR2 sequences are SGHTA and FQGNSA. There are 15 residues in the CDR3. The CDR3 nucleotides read TGTGCCAGCAGCTTAGTCCCAGGGTCGGATTCACCCCTCCACTTT. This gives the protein CASSLVPGSDSPLHF.

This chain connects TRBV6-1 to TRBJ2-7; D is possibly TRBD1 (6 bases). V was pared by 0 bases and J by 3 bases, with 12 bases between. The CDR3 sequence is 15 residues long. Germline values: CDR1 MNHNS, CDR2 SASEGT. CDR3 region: CASSEAPGDNYEQYF. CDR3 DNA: TGTGCCAGCAGTGAAGCGCCAGGGGACAACTACGAGCAGTACTTC.

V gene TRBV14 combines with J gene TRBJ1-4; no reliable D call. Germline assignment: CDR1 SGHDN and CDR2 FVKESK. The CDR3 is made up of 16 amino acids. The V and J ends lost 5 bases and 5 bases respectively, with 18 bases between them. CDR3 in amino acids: CASSSIFSLLNEKLFF. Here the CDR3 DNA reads TGTGCCAGCAGCTCGATATTCAGCCTACTCAATGAAAAACTGTTTTTT. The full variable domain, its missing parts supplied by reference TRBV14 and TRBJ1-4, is EAGVTQFPSHSVIEKGQTVTLRCDPISGHDNLYWYRRVMGKEIKFLLHFVKESKQDESGMPNNRFLAERTGGTYSTLKVQPAELEDSGVYFCASSSIFSLLNEKLFFGSGTQLSVL.

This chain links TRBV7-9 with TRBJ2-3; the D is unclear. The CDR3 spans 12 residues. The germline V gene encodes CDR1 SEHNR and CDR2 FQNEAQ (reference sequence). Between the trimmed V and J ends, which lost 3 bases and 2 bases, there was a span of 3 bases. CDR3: CASSFPTDTQYF. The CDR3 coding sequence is TGTGCCAGCAGCTTCCCCACAGATACGCAGTATTTT.

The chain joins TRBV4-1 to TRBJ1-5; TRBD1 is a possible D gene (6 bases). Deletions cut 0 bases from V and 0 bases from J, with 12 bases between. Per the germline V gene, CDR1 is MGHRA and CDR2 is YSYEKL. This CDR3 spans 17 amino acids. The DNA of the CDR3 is TGCGCCAGCAGCCAAGAAGCTGGGGGGGCTAGCAATCAGCCCCAGCATTTT. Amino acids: CASSQEAGGASNQPQHF.

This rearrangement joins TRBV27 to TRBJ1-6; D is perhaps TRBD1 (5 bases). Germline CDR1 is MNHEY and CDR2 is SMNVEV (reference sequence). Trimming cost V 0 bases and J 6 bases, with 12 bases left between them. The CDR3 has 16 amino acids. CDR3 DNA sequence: TGTGCCAGCAGTTTATCCCCAGGGAGGCCTAATTCACCCCTCCACTTT. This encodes CASSLSPGRPNSPLHF.

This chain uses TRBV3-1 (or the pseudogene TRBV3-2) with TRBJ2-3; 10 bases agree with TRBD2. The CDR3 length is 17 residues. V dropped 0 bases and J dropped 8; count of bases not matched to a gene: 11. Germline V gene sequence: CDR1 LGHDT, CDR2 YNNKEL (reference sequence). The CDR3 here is CASSQDASGGAAGTQYF. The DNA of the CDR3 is TGTGCCAGCAGCCAAGATGCGAGCGGGGGGGCGGCGGGTACGCAGTATTTT.

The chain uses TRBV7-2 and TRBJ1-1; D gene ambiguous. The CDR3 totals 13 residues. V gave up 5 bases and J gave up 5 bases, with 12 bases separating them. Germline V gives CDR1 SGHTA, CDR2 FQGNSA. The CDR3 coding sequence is TGTGCCAGCAGCCCGGACGTTATAACTGAAGCTTTCTTT. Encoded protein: CASSPDVITEAFF.

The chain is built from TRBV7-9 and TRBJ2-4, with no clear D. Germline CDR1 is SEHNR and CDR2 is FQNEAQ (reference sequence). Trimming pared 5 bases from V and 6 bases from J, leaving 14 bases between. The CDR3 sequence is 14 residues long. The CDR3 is CASSRDKTRNIQYF. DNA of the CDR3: TGTGCCAGCAGCCGTGACAAAACAAGAAACATTCAGTACTTC.

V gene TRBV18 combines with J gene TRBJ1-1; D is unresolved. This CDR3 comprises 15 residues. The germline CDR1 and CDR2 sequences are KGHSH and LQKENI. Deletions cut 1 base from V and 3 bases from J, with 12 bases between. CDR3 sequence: CASSPRLLDDTEAFF. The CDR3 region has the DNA TGTGCCAGCTCACCACGTCTCCTCGATGACACTGAAGCTTTCTTT.